The entry below describes one T cell receptor (beta chain). Antigen: not known. The study sampled nominally healthy donors, though unrecorded immune exposures were likely. Amplification used 60 Vbeta primers and 13 Jbeta primers. Profiling relied on immunoSEQ multiplex PCR, and the TCRdb table lists in-frame clones only, not all of them. The sample holds about 180,000 clones, 75% to 85% seen once. This sample is drawn from a study of cytomegalovirus exposure and HLA in healthy donors. Study outcomes and limitations: One later analysis reportedly identified an Asian-associated ancestry cluster that showed fewer N-insertions than the roughly 720-donor mean. One cluster of highly shared sequence variants probably arose as a sequencing artifact.

Specimen: PBMCs. This TCR was recovered from a man aged 18 to 30 in good health and CMV-seronegative.

DNA of the CDR3: TGTGCCAGCAGTTCCCTATCTCCATCCGGGACTAGCGAGTCGGCCCCTTTTGCAGATACGCAGTATTTT. Translating it yields CASSSLSPSGTSESAPFADTQYF. The chain combines TRBV28 with TRBJ2-3, with 10 bases identical to TRBD2. Germline V CDR1 and CDR2: MDHEN, SYDVKM. The junction had 29 bases not matched to a gene; V was cut back by 4 bases and J by 4 bases. The length of the CDR3 is 23 residues.